The rows below give T cell receptor beta chains drawn from one sample of a study of cytomegalovirus exposure and HLA in healthy donors. The protocol was immunoSEQ multiplex PCR, while the TCRdb copy is restricted to in-frame clones and leaves out a portion. The table records 130,000 to 150,000 clones, about 82% of them present only once. Input material: PBMCs. All receptors come from a male donor in good health and CMV-seronegative. The conserved cysteine and the conserved F or W are not part of the CDR3 here. Fields, in order: V gene, J gene, CDR3 protein.

V: TRBV30
J: TRBJ1-6
CDR3: AWSDGTGGSPLH

V: TRBV6-5
J: TRBJ2-7
CDR3: ASSEVYSEYEQY

V: TRBV15
J: TRBJ1-2
CDR3: ATSSSDRPAWGYT

V: TRBV19
J: TRBJ2-1
CDR3: ASSIEGGEQF

V: TRBV7-3
J: TRBJ2-1
CDR3: ASSLTGQGYQF

V: TRBV7-9
J: .
CDR3: ASSLVPGANYEQY

V: TRBV5-1
J: TRBJ2-7
CDR3: ASSRTSSYEQY

V: TRBV9
J: TRBJ2-2
CDR3: ASSVAYRQGRYANTGELF

V: TRBV11-3
J: TRBJ1-1
CDR3: ASGTDPSNTEAF

V: TRBV19
J: TRBJ1-1
CDR3: ASSLQGMNTEAF

V: TRBV18
J: TRBJ2-7
CDR3: ASSSRMGPGDLHEQY

V: TRBV5-4
J: TRBJ2-7
CDR3: ASSRQTSGDTYGQY

V: TRBV29-1
J: TRBJ2-1
CDR3: SVDLWEGINEQF

V: TRBV27
J: TRBJ2-7
CDR3: ASSLWEETAYEQY

V: TRBV7-6
J: TRBJ2-7
CDR3: ASSPGTSGYEQY

V: TRBV2
J: TRBJ1-5
CDR3: ASSDALNQPQH

V: TRBV19
J: TRBJ2-5
CDR3: ASSGGGRETQY

V: TRBV6-6
J: TRBJ1-5
CDR3: ASSYGRGERNQPQH

V: TRBV7-9
J: TRBJ1-2
CDR3: ASSPRQGPFYGYT

V: TRBV15
J: .
CDR3: ATSRLPYEQY

V: TRBV7-2
J: TRBJ1-5
CDR3: ASSPAGTGTINQPQH

V: TRBV7-2
J: TRBJ2-1
CDR3: ASSTRGTSGYNEQF

V: TRBV9
J: TRBJ2-1
CDR3: ASSVEGLNYNEQF

V: TRBV27
J: TRBJ1-2
CDR3: ASGETGRPYYGYT

V: TRBV6-6
J: TRBJ2-5
CDR3: ASTPPSGETQY

V: TRBV9
J: TRBJ1-5
CDR3: ASSVGPGAGQPQH

V: TRBV28
J: TRBJ2-7
CDR3: ASSLYLGQGTYEQY

V: TRBV7-2
J: TRBJ2-7
CDR3: ASSSGSGGFEQY

V: TRBV19
J: TRBJ2-1
CDR3: ASSTLSREQF

V: TRBV10-3
J: TRBJ2-1
CDR3: AGGRRGANNEQF

V: TRBV7-2
J: TRBJ2-3
CDR3: ASSIRSDTQY

V: TRBV29-1
J: TRBJ2-4
CDR3: SVEGEPGRAKNIQY

V: TRBV19
J: TRBJ2-5
CDR3: ASSITSGSFQETQY

V: TRBV27
J: TRBJ2-5
CDR3: ASSLIAGLETQY

V: TRBV9
J: TRBJ2-1
CDR3: ASTDSGTSGPSSYNEQF

V: TRBV14
J: TRBJ2-3
CDR3: ASSKRGGTDTQY

V: TRBV30
J: TRBJ2-5
CDR3: AWSVQFGASETQY

V: TRBV19
J: TRBJ2-3
CDR3: ASRLAGGADTQY

V: TRBV6-5
J: TRBJ1-5
CDR3: ASRGAVGQPQH

V: TRBV28
J: TRBJ1-1
CDR3: ASINAGQGRTEAF

V: TRBV10-3
J: .
CDR3: AISPTGEPSYEQY